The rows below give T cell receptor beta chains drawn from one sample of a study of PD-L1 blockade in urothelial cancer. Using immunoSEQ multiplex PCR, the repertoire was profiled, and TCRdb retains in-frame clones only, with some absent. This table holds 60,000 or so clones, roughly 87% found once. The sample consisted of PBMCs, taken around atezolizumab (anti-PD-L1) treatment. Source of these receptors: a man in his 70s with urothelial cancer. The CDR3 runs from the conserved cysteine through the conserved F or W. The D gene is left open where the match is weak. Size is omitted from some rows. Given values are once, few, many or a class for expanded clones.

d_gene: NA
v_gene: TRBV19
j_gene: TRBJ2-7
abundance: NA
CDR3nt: TGTGCCAGTAGTATCCGGCAGGGAAAGGCCTACGAGCAGTACTTC
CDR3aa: CASSIRQGKAYEQYF

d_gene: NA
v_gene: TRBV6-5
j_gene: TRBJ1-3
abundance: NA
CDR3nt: TGTGCCAGCACTTCGGACATTAGCTCTGGAAACACCATATATTTT
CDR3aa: CASTSDISSGNTIYF

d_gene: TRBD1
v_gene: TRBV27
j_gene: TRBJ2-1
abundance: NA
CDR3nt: TGTGCCAGCCAACGACAGGGTAGCTTCAATGAGCAGTTCTTC
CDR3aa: CASQRQGSFNEQFF

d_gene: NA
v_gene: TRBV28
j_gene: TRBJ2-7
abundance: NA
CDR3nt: TGTGCCAGCAGTTTAGGCGGGATCGGCGACGAGCAGTACTTC
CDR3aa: CASSLGGIGDEQYF

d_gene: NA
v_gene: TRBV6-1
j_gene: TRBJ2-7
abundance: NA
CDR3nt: TGTGCCAGCACTCTACTAGTTCCCCACGAGCAGTACTTC
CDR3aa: CASTLLVPHEQYF

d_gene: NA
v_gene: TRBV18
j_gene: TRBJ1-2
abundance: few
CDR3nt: TGTGCCAGCTCACCGAAGGCTGGAGGCTATGGCTACACCTTC
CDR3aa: CASSPKAGGYGYTF

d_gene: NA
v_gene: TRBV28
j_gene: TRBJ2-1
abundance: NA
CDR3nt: TGTGCCAGCAGTTGGCAGGATGAGCAGTTCTTC
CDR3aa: CASSWQDEQFF

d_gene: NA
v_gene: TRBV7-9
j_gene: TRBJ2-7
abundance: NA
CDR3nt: TGTGCCAGCAGCTTATTCACTAACGAGCAGTACTTC
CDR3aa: CASSLFTNEQYF

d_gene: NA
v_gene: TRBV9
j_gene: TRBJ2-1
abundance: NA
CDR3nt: TGTGCCAGCAGCGGCCGGGGGGCAGCCTACAATGAGCAGTTCTTC
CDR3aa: CASSGRGAAYNEQFF

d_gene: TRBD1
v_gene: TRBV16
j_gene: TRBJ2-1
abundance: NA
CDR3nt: TGTGCCAGCAGCCAGCCTAACAGGGGAAGCTCCTACAATGAGCAGTTCTTC
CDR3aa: CASSQPNRGSSYNEQFF

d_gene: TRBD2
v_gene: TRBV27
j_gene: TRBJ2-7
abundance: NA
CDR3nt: TGTGCCAGCTCTACCACCTCGACTAGCCGGGCCGGGCGGGAGTACTTC
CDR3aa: CASSTTSTSRAGREYF

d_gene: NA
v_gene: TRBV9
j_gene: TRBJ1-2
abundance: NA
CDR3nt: TGTGCCAGCAGCGTAGATCAGGCGGGGAACGGCTACACCTTC
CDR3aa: CASSVDQAGNGYTF

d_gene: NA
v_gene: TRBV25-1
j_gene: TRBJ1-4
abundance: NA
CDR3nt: TGTGCCAGCAGGACAAGCGGGGCGCGGGATGGAAAACTGTTTTTT
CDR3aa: CASRTSGARDGKLFF

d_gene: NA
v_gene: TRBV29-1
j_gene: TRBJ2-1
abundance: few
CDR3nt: TGCAGCGTCGTGACGGGACACACGATTCCCAATGAGCAGTTCTTC
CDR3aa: CSVVTGHTIPNEQFF

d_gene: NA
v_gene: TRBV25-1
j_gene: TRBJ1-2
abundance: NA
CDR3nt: TGTGCCAGCAGTCCTGCGGGTTACCTCTATGGCTACACCTTC
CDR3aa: CASSPAGYLYGYTF

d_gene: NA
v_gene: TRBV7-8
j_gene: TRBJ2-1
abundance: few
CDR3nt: TGTGCCAGCAGCCCCTCCTCCGTCCTGCGTGAGCAGTTCTTC
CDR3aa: CASSPSSVLREQFF

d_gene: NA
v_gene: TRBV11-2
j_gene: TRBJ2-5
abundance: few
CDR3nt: TGTGCCAGCAGCCTGGGGCCCGCCCGGGAGACCCAGTACTTC
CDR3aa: CASSLGPARETQYF

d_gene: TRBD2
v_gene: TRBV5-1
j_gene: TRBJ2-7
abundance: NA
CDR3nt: TGCGCCAGCAGCACACGTACTAGCGGGAGTTTCAACGAGCAGTACTTC
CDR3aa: CASSTRTSGSFNEQYF

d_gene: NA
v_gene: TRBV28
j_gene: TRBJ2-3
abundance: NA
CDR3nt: TGTGCCAGCGCTACAGGGTACCGCACAGATACGCAGTATTTT
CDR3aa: CASATGYRTDTQYF

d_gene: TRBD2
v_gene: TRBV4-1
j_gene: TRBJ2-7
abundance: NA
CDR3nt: TGCGCCAGCAGCCAAGAGGCTAGCGGCGTTTTCTCCTACGAGCAGTACTTC
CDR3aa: CASSQEASGVFSYEQYF

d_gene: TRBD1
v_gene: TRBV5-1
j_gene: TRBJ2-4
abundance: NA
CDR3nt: TGCGCCAGCAGCTCGGGACAGTTGGAACGGGGAAACATTCAGTACTTC
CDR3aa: CASSSGQLERGNIQYF

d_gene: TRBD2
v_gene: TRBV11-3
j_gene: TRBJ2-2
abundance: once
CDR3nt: TGTGCCAGCAGCTCGTCCGGGACTAGCGAACCCGGGGAGCTGTTTTTT
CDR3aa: CASSSSGTSEPGELFF

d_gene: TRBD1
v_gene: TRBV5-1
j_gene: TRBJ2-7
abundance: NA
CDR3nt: TGCGCCAGCAGCTGGGGGACAGTGGACGAGCAGTACTTC
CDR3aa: CASSWGTVDEQYF

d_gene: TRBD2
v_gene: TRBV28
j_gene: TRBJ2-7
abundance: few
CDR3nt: TGTGCCAGCAGTCACTCCGGACTAGCGGGCGGGAGCTCCTACGAGCAGTACTTC
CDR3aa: CASSHSGLAGGSSYEQYF

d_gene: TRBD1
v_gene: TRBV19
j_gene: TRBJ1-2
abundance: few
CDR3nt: TGTGCCAGTAGCGTACAGGGGCCCTATGGCTACACCTTC
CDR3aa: CASSVQGPYGYTF

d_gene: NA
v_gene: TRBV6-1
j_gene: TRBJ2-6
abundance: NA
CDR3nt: TGTGCCAGCAGTGAGGACAACTCTGGGGCCAACGTCCTGACTTTC
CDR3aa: CASSEDNSGANVLTF

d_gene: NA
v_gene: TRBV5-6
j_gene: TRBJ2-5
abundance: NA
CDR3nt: TGTGCCAGCAGCTTACGGGAGACCCAGTACTTC
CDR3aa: CASSLRETQYF

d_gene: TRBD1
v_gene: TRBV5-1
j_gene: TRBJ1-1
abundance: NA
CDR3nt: TGCGCCAGCAGCCCAGGACAGGGAGAAGCTTTCTTT
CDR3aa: CASSPGQGEAFF

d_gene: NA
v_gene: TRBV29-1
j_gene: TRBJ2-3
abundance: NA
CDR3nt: TGCAGCGTTGAAGATTTAGGGGCAGATACGCAGTATTTT
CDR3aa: CSVEDLGADTQYF

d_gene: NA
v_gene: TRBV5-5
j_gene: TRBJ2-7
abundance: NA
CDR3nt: TGTGCCAGCAGCTTGGGAGTGGGGAGCTCCTACGAGCAGTACTTC
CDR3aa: CASSLGVGSSYEQYF

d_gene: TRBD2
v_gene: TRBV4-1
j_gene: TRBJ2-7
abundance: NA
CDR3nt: TGCGCCAGCAGCCAAGATACTAGCGGGAGGAACTACGAGCAGTACTTC
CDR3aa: CASSQDTSGRNYEQYF

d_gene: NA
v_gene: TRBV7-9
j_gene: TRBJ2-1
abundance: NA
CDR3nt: TGTGCCAGCAGCTTAGGCCCGACAGAATACAATGAGCAGTTCTTC
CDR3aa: CASSLGPTEYNEQFF

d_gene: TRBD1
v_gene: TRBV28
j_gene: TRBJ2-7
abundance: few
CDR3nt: TGTGCCAGCAGTCCGTACCCCTTTAGGGGACAGGCGAACTACGAGCAGTACTTC
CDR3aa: CASSPYPFRGQANYEQYF

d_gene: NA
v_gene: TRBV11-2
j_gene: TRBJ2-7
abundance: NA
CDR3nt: TGTGCCAGCAGCTTAGATCTCCTAGACTCCTACGAGCAGTACTTC
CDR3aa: CASSLDLLDSYEQYF

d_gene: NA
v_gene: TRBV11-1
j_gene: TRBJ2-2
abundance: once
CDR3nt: TGTGCCAGCAGCTTTCGGGGTGGCACCGGGGAGCTGTTTTTT
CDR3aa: CASSFRGGTGELFF

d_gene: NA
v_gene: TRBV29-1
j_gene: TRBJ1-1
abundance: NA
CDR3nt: TGCAGCGTAGGGGCGTCGGTTGCTGAAGCTTTCTTT
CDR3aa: CSVGASVAEAFF

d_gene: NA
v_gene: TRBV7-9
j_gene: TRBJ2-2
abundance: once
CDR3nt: TGTGCCAGCAGCTTAGCAGGGGCGGACACCGGGGAGCTGTTTTTT
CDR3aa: CASSLAGADTGELFF

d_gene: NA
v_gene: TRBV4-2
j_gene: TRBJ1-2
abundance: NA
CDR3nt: TGTGCCAGCAGCCAAGATCCAGGGGCCCCATTTGGCTACACCTTC
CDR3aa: CASSQDPGAPFGYTF

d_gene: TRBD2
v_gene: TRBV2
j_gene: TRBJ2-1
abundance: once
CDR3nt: TGTGCCAGCAAGGGAGCGGGAGGGTACAATGAGCAGTTCTTC
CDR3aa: CASKGAGGYNEQFF

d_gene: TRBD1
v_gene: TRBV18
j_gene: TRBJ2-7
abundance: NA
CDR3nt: TGTGCCAGCTCACTCACCGGGACAGGGGCCCTGGGCGAGCAGTACTTC
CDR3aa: CASSLTGTGALGEQYF

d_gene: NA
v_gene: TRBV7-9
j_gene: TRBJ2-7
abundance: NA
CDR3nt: TGTGCCAGCGGGACCTCGGGGACAAAGTATTACGAGCAGTACTTC
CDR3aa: CASGTSGTKYYEQYF

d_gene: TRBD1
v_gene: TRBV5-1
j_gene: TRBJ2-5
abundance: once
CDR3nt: TGCGCCAGCAGCTCAGGACAGGAAGGGATGATAACGTCCGAGACCCAGTACTTC
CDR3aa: CASSSGQEGMITSETQYF

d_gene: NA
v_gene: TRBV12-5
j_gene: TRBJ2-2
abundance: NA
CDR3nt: TGTGCTAGTGGTTTGGTACTATGGGGCGGTACCGGGGAGCTGTTTTTT
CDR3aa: CASGLVLWGGTGELFF

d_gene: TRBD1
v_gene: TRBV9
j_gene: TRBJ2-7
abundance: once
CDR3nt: TGTGCCAGCAGCGTAGGCACAGGGGGTTCCTACGAGCAGTACTTC
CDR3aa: CASSVGTGGSYEQYF

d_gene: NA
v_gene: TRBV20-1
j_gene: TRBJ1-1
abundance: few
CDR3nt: TGCAGTGCTAGGGTCCAGACTGAAGCTTTCTTT
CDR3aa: CSARVQTEAFF

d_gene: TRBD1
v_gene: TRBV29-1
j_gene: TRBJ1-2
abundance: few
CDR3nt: TGCAGCGCCGCTTCCGGGACAGGGGGCAAAGACTATGGCTACACCTTC
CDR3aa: CSAASGTGGKDYGYTF

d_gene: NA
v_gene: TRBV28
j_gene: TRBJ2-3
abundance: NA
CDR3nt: TGTGCCAGCAGTCCTACAGGCTGGTATACGCAGTATTTT
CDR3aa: CASSPTGWYTQYF

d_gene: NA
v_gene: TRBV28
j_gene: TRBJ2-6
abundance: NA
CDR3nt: TGTGCCAGCAGGAGTGACTCTGGGGCCAACGTCCTGACTTTC
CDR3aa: CASRSDSGANVLTF

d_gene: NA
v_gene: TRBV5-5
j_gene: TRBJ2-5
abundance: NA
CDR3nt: TGTGCCAGCAGCTTGTTTATTGGGGCCGGGCAAGAGACCCAGTACTTC
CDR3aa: CASSLFIGAGQETQYF

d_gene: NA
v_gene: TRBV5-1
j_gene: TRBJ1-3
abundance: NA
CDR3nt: TGCGCCAGCAGCTTGGGGACATCTGGAAACACCATATATTTT
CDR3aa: CASSLGTSGNTIYF

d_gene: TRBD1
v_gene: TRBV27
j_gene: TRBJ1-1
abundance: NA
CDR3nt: TGTGCCAGCACCCGTCTCCGACAGGGGAACACTGAAGCTTTCTTT
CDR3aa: CASTRLRQGNTEAFF

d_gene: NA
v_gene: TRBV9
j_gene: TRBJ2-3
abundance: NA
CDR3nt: TGTGCCAGCAGCGTAGGGTTTGGGGCGGGAAGCAGCACAGATACGCAGTATTTT
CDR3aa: CASSVGFGAGSSTDTQYF

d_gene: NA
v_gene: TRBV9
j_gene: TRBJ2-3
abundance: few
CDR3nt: TGTGCCAGCAGCCCAGCGTCAGATACGCAGTATTTT
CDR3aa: CASSPASDTQYF